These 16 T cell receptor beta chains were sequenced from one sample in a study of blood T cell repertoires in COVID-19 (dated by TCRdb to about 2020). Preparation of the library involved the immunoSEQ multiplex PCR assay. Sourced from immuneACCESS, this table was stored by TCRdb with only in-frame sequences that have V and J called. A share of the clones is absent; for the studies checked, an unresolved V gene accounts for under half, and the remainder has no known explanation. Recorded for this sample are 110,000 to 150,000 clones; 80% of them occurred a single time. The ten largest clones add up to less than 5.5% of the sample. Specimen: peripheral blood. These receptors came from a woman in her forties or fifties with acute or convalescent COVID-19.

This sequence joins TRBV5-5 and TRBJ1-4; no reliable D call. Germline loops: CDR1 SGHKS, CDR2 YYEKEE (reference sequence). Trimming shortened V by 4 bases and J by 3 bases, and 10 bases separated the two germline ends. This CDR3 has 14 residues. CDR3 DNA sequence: TGTGCCAGCAGCATAGCGGACCCTAATGAAAAACTGTTTTTT. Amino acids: CASSIADPNEKLFF.

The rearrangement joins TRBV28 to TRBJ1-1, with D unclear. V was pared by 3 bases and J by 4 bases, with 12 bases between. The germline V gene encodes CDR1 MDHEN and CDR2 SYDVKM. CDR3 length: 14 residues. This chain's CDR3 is CASSFGLEGTEAFF. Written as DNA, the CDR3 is TGTGCCAGCAGTTTTGGGCTGGAGGGCACTGAAGCTTTCTTT.

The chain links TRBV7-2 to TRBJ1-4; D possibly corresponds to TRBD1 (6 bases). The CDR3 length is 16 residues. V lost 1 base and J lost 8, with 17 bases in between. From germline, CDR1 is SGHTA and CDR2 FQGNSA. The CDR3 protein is CASSLEVAGDLEKLFF. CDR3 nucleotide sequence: TGTGCCAGCAGCTTAGAGGTCGCAGGGGATCTGGAAAAACTGTTTTTT.

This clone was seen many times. CDR3 nucleotides: TGTGCCACCCTGGACAGCGCGACCTACGAGCAGTACTTC. This sequence encodes CATLDSATYEQYF. This chain links TRBV24-1 with TRBJ2-7, with D perhaps matching TRBD1 (6 bases). Per the germline V gene, CDR1 is KGHDR and CDR2 is SFDVKD. The V end lost 9 bases, the J end lost 2 bases, and 13 bases lay between the germline ends. This CDR3 contains 13 residues.

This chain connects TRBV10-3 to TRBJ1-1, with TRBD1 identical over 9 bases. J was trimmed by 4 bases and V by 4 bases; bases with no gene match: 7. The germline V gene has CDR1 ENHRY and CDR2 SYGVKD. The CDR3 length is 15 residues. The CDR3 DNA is TGTGCCATCAGTGTTACAGGGGGCGAGGGCACTGAAGCTTTCTTT. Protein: CAISVTGGEGTEAFF.

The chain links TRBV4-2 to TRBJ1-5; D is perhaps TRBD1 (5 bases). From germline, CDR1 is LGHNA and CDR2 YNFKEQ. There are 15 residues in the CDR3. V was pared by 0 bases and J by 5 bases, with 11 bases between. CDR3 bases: TGTGCCAGCAGCCAAGAAGGCAGGGTTGATCAGCCCCAGCATTTT. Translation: CASSQEGRVDQPQHF.

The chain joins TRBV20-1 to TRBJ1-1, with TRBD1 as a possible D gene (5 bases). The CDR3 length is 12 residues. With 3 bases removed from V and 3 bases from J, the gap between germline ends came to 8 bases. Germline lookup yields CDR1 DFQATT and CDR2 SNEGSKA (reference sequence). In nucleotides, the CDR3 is TGCAGTGCTAGTCAGGGTGACACTGAAGCTTTCTTT. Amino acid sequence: CSASQGDTEAFF.

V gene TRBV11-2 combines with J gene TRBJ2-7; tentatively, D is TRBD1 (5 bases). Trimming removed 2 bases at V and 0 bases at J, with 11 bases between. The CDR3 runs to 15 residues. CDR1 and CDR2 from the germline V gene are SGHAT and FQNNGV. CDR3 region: CASSLIQGSSYEQYF. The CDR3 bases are TGTGCCAGCAGCTTAATCCAGGGTTCCTCCTACGAGCAGTACTTC.

The CDR3 loop is CASSVMGAPDTQYF. CDR3 nucleotides: TGTGCCAGCAGCGTAATGGGGGCCCCCGATACGCAGTATTTT. The chain employs TRBV9 and TRBJ2-3, with a possible D match to TRBD1 (6 bases). The CDR3 spans 14 residues. Germline assignment: CDR1 SGDLS and CDR2 YYNGEE. V dropped 1 base and J dropped 6 bases, with 12 bases sitting between them.

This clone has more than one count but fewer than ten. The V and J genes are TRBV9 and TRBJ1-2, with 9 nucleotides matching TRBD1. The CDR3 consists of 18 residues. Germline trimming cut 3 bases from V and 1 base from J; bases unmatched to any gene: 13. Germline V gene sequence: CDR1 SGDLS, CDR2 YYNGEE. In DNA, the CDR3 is TGTGCCAGCAGCGGACCCCGGGACAGGGCCGGGTTTAACTATGGCTACACCTTC. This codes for CASSGPRDRAGFNYGYTF.

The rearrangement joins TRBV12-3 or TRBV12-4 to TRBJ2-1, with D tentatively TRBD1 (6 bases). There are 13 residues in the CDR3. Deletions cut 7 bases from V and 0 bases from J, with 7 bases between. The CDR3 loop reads CASTDSSYNEQFF. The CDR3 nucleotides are TGTGCCAGCACGGACAGCTCCTACAATGAGCAGTTCTTC.

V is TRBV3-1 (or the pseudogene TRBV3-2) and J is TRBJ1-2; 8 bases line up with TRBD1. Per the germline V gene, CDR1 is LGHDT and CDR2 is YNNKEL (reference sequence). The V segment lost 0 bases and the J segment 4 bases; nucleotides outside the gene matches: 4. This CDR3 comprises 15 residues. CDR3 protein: CASSQDGTGTYGYTF. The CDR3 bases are TGTGCCAGCAGCCAAGATGGGACAGGTACCTATGGCTACACCTTC.

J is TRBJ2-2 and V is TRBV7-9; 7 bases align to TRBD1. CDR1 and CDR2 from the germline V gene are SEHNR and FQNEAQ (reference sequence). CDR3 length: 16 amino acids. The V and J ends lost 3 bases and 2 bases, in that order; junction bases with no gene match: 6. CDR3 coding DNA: TGTGCCAGCAGCTTGGGGGACAGCATCAACACCGGGGAGCTGTTTTTT. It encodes CASSLGDSINTGELFF. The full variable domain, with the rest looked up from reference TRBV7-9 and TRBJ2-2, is DTGVSQNPRHKITKRGQNVTFRCDPISEHNRLYWYRQTLGQGPEFLTYFQNEAQLEKSRLLSDRFSAERPKGSFSTLEIQRTEQGDSAMYLCASSLGDSINTGELFFGEGSRLTVL.

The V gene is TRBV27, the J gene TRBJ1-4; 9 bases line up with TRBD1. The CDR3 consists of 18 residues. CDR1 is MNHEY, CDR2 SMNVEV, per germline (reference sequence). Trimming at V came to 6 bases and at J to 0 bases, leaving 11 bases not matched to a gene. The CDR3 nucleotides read TGTGCCAGCAGGGGTGGGACAGGGACCCTCACAACTAATGAAAAACTGTTTTTT. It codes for CASRGGTGTLTTNEKLFF.

For the CDR3, the DNA is TGTGCCAGCAGCTCCATGGGGGCCGGGCCCGGGGAGCTGTTTTTT. This encodes CASSSMGAGPGELFF. The V gene is TRBV7-2, the J gene TRBJ2-2; weak D call: TRBD1 (6 bases). Germline CDR1 SGHTA, CDR2 FQGNSA. V lost 4 bases and J 6 bases, leaving 15 bases between the germline ends. The CDR3 has 15 amino acids. The whole variable domain, remainder taken from reference TRBV7-2 and TRBJ2-2, is GAGVSQSPSNKVTEKGKDVELRCDPISGHTALYWYRQSLGQGLEFLIYFQGNSAPDKSGLPSDRFSAERTGGSVSTLTIQRTQQEDSAVYLCASSSMGAGPGELFFGEGSRLTVL.

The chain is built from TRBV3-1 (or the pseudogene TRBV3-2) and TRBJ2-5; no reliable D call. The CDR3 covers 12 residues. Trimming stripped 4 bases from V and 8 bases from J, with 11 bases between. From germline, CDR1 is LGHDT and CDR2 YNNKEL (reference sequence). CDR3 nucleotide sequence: TGTGCCAGCAGCCTCGACTTCCGTACCCAGTACTTC. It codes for CASSLDFRTQYF.